This T cell receptor (beta chain) was retrieved from a study of cytomegalovirus exposure and HLA in healthy donors. Study-wide findings and caveats: Roughly uniform depth of sequencing across donors was assumed in presence/absence analyses. For most TCR beta V segments, an earlier analysis put the productive rate at about 87% or about 30% of the time.

A note on this clone: The antigen is not known.

PCR was performed using 60 Vbeta and 13 Jbeta primers. Data came from immunoSEQ multiplex PCR; TCRdb stores just in-frame clones and leaves some out. The data contain about 130,000 clones, 75% to 85% of them seen just once; the ten biggest clones take up approximately 10%. This cohort consisted of healthy bone marrow donors. Donors likely had unrecorded immune exposures despite being nominally healthy when sampled. Germline CDR1 is GTSNPN and CDR2 is SVGIG (reference sequence). V was clipped by 2 bases and J by 5 bases; unmatched bases: 1. This CDR3 contains 12 residues. Sequencing input: PBMCs. V and J are TRBV30 and TRBJ2-3; 7 positions match TRBD1. The receptor comes from a male donor in good health and CMV-seropositive. CDR3 sequence reads: CAWSTGVDTQYF. In DNA, the CDR3 is TGTGCCTGGAGTACAGGGGTAGATACGCAGTATTTT. Together with reference TRBV30 and TRBJ2-3, the CDR3 gives the full variable domain: SQTIHQWPATLVQPVGSPLSLECTVEGTSNPNLYWYRQAAGRGLQLLFYSVGIGQISSEVPQNLSASRPQDRQFILSSKKLLLSDSGFYLCAWSTGVDTQYFGPGTRLTVL.